The present T cell receptor (beta chain) was sequenced within a study of shared T cell receptors in the human thymus. Generated by immunoSEQ multiplex PCR, the TCRdb table keeps only in-frame clones and is missing some. The sample yields about 660,000 clones, approximately 90% seen once. V was shortened by 3 bases and J by 2 bases, with 15 bases between the two germline ends. CDR3 length: 16 residues. The germline V gene has CDR1 SGDLS and CDR2 YYNGEE. This sample was shared with a second study, whose subject was human thymus T cells. From that second work: Related work found strong thymic repertoire overlap between unrelated individuals.

This TCR derives from a boy younger than two with a congenital heart defect. The J gene is TRBJ2-1, the V gene TRBV9; perhaps TRBD1 as D (5 bases). Sequences were obtained from thymocytes. DNA for the CDR3: TGTGCCAGCAGCGGGTCGCGGCAGGGAACCTACAATGAGCAGTTCTTC. It translates to CASSGSRQGTYNEQFF.